Sequencing of this T cell receptor (beta chain) was carried out in a study of blood T cell repertoires in COVID-19. At the level of the study: Specimens from acute and convalescent COVID-19 originated in the United States, Italy and Spain. T cells, B-cell-depleted T cells, or PBMCs supplied cDNA or gDNA.

The CDR3 runs to 11 residues. Per germline, CDR1 LGHDT and CDR2 YNNKEL (reference sequence). Trimming left V 1 base short and J 10 bases short, with 7 bases between. As processed by the authors: Amplified reference gene primers provided the basis for estimating nucleated cell counts. Libraries were prepared by immunoSEQ multiplex PCR; TCRdb keeps only in-frame clonotypes and omits some of them. That table supplies the V and J calls and clone size; D and trimming were determined from the DNA. The repertoire holds tens of thousands of clones, with 75% to 90% as singletons. The V gene is TRBV3-1 (or the pseudogene TRBV3-2), the J gene TRBJ2-5; weak D call: TRBD1 (6 bases). This clonotype originated in a woman aged 80 or over with acute or convalescent COVID-19. Sequenced sample: peripheral blood. The CDR3 protein is CASSQVGGQYF. The CDR3 DNA reads as TGTGCCAGCAGCCAAGTAGGGGGCCAGTACTTC.